The 6 T cell receptor beta chains in this list originate from one sample, sequenced in a study of tumor-infiltrating lymphocytes in primary liver carcinoma. RNA and DNA were co-extracted from approximately 20-30 mg of unsorted bulk tissue. The template, roughly 0.45 ug total RNA, yielded TCR beta cDNA made with a constant-region primer. A slightly modified ARM-PCR protocol with three nested multiplex PCR rounds produced these TCR beta libraries. Amplification in the first two PCR rounds was performed using TRBV1-TRBV30 forward primers and a C-beta reverse primer for 10 cycles each. One entry per CDR3 protein, called by TCRdb with MiXCR from the multiplex PCR reads. Of 95,000 to 100,000 distinct CDR3 sequences in the sample, about 63% are singletons; the top ten hold 12%. Sequencing used liver tumor tissue from sampling region 2. This sample's subset: tumor region T2, inferior pole. These receptor sequences come from a woman in her sixties with primary liver carcinoma and hepatitis B virus infection.

Turning to this clonotype: This may be a read error: a much more frequent sequence differs by one nucleotide. V gene TRBV5-4 combines with J gene TRBJ1-1; no clear D gene. The CDR3 length is 14 residues. The germline gives CDR1 SGHNT, CDR2 YYREEE (reference sequence). The germline V and J ends were trimmed by 7 bases and 1 base, with 14 bases remaining between them. The CDR3, as DNA: TGTGCCAGCGGCACCTTTACAGAGAACACTGAAGCTTTCTTT. This sequence encodes CASGTFTENTEAFF.

A word on this clonotype: The germline gene is not matched at one end of the junction; a read error may be the cause. V usage is TRBV28 and J usage is TRBJ1-6; no definite D call. CDR1 is MDHEN, CDR2 SYDVKM, per germline. This CDR3 spans 13 amino acids. The CDR3 is CASSIRNNSSLHF. CDR3 coding DNA: TGTGCCAGCAGTATCCGCAATAATTCATCCCTCCACTTT.

Details on this clonotype: A junction end diverges from the germline sequence, so it may reflect a read error. DNA of the CDR3: TGTGCTAGCAGCTTAGGTACTAGCGGGAAGCTTGAGCAGTTATTC. It encodes CASSLGTSGKLEQLF. The rearrangement joins TRBV11-3 to TRBJ2-1; 10 nucleotides align to TRBD2. The CDR3 runs to 15 residues. The germline V gene has CDR1 SGHNT and CDR2 YENEEA.

A word on this clonotype: The junction departs from the called germline gene at one end, perhaps through a read error. The chain carries TRBV7-9 and TRBJ1-2; D not certain. The CDR3 has 14 residues. CDR1 and CDR2 (germline): SEHNR, FQNEAQ (reference sequence). DNA for the CDR3: TGTGCCACCAGCTTAGGTTCGGGGAACTATGGCTACACCTTC. Residues: CATSLGSGNYGYTF.

This chain links TRBV4-1 with TRBJ2-2; weak D call: TRBD2 (6 bases). Deletions cut 8 bases from V and 7 bases from J, with 20 bases between. The CDR3 extends over 15 amino acids. Germline-derived CDR1 and CDR2 are MGHRA and YSYEKL. The CDR3 is CASCLVGGSGGELFF. CDR3 coding DNA: TGCGCCAGCTGCCTAGTGGGGGGATCGGGCGGGGAGCTGTTTTTT.

The V gene is TRBV6-5, the J gene TRBJ1-5, with 7 nucleotides matching TRBD1. Germline trimming cut 6 bases from V and 7 bases from J; bases unmatched to any gene: 12. Germline CDR1 and CDR2: MNHEY and SVGAGI. CDR3 size: 15 residues. The CDR3, as DNA: TGTGCCAGCAGCCTGGGGAGGGGGCTTGGGCAGCCCCAGCATTTT. It encodes CASSLGRGLGQPQHF.